This TCR beta chain was recovered during a study of CD8+ T cells in alopecia areata. Extracted RNA was reverse transcribed, and the resulting cDNA served as sequencing template. Libraries were prepared by immunoSEQ multiplex PCR; TCRdb keeps only in-frame clonotypes and omits some of them. The table records fewer than 200,000 clones, 59% of them present only once. From alopecia areata patients, lesional scalp punch biopsies and peripheral blood were collected. This CDR3 spans 10 amino acids. Germline lookup yields CDR1 SQVTM and CDR2 ANQGSEA. V lost 5 bases and J 6 bases, leaving 7 bases between the germline ends.

This TCR was sampled from a human donor with alopecia areata. The material was CD4+ T cells sorted from blood, obtained at week 0. This sequence joins TRBV29-1 and TRBJ1-2, with D hard to call. The CDR3 here is CSVWEDGYTF. CDR3 sequence (DNA): TGCAGCGTTTGGGAAGATGGCTACACCTTC.